Sequencing of this T cell receptor beta chain was carried out in a study of a mutant IDH1 vaccine in newly diagnosed glioma. Broader study findings: Immune responses induced by the vaccine were seen in less than 95% of patients, spanning multiple MHC alleles.

Clones were sequenced by immunoSEQ multiplex PCR, and TCRdb holds only the in-frame ones, with some missing. This table has about 60,000 clones, around four fifths appearing once. The V gene's germline CDR1 is SGHAT and CDR2 FQNNGV. V lost 1 base to trimming and J lost 10 bases, with 14 bases between them. This CDR3 region has 14 residues. Time point here: week 35, safety follow-up. Vaccination used 300 ug of mutant IDH1 20-mer peptide per dose, with topical imiquimod. Eight vaccinations were given in weeks 1, 3, 5, 7, 11, 15, 19 and 23. As concerns this clone: Its matching antigen is unknown.

This material consisted of PBMCs, taken from a glioma patient whose treatment included an IDH1 peptide vaccine. This rearrangement joins TRBV11-2 to TRBJ2-1; the D gene is possibly TRBD1 (5 bases). This clonotype was sampled from a man aged 25-45 years with glioma. The CDR3 bases are TGTGCCAGCAGCTTAGTAGCAGGGTTGGGGGAGCAGTTCTTC. Its protein product is CASSLVAGLGEQFF.